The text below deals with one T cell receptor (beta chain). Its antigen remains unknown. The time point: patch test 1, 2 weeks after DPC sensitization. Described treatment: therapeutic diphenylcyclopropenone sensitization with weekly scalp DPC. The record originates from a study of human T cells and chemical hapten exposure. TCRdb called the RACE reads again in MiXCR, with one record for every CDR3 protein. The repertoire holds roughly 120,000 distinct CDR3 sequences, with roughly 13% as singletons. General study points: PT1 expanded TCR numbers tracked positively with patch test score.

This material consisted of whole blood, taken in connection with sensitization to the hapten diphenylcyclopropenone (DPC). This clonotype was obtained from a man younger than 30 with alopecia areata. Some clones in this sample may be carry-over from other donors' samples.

The CDR3 DNA sequence: TGTGCCAGCTCACCATCCTCTAGCACAGATACGCAGTATTTT. It codes for CASSPSSSTDTQYF. This sequence joins TRBV18 and TRBJ2-3; D call uncertain. Between the trimmed V and J ends, which lost 2 bases and 0 bases, there was a span of 6 bases. CDR1 is KGHSH, CDR2 LQKENI, per germline. The CDR3 sequence is 14 residues long. Drawing the rest from reference TRBV18 and TRBJ2-3, the complete variable domain is NAGVMQNPRHLVRRRGQEARLRCSPMKGHSHVYWYRQLPEEGLKFMVYLQKENIIDESGMPKERFSAEFPKEGPSILRIQQVVRGDSAAYFCASSPSSSTDTQYFGPGTRLTVL.